A selection of T cell receptor beta chains follows, all from one sample in a study of T cell changes during pregnancy in multiple sclerosis. Generated by immunoSEQ multiplex PCR, the TCRdb table keeps only in-frame clones and is missing some. The sample lists approximately 66,000 clones, roughly 91% occurring once. This specimen consisted of CD8+ T cells from peripheral blood mononuclear cells, obtained before pregnancy. These receptor sequences come from a female donor with multiple sclerosis, enrolled in a pregnancy study. CDR3s include the opening cysteine and the closing phenylalanine or tryptophan. Fields, in order: V gene, clone size, D gene, J gene, CDR3 DNA, CDR3 protein. The D gene is left open where the match is weak. Only some rows state a clone size, as once, few, many or a class for expanded clones.

V: TRBV7-8; size: -; D: TRBD2; J: TRBJ2-4; DNA: TGTGCCAGCAGCGGGACTAGCGGGGGGCCACATTTCATTCAGTACTTC; CDR3: CASSGTSGGPHFIQYF
V: TRBV6-1; size: once; D: -; J: TRBJ1-1; DNA: TGTGCCAGTATAGCGGGTCTGAACACTGAAGCTTTCTTT; CDR3: CASIAGLNTEAFF
V: TRBV15; size: -; D: TRBD1; J: TRBJ1-6; DNA: TGTGCCACCAGCAGCAGGGGGACAAATAATTCACCCCTCCACTTT; CDR3: CATSSRGTNNSPLHF
V: TRBV4-2; size: few; D: TRBD2; J: TRBJ2-2; DNA: TGTGCCAGCAGCCAAGGACTAGCGGAGACCGGGGAGCTGTTTTTT; CDR3: CASSQGLAETGELFF
V: TRBV13; size: -; D: -; J: TRBJ2-2; DNA: TGTGCCAGCAGCTTAGGCCCTGCGCAGCGTCCGAACACCGGGGAGCTGTTTTTT; CDR3: CASSLGPAQRPNTGELFF
V: TRBV5-1; size: -; D: TRBD2; J: TRBJ2-1; DNA: TGCGCCAGCAGCTTAGTAGCGGGGGGCCCCTACAATGAGCAGTTCTTC; CDR3: CASSLVAGGPYNEQFF
V: TRBV6-6; size: few; D: -; J: TRBJ2-1; DNA: TGTGCCACCCTGATGGACAGAGGCCCCTACAATGAGCAGTTCTTC; CDR3: CATLMDRGPYNEQFF
V: TRBV13; size: -; D: -; J: TRBJ2-3; DNA: TGTGCCAGCAGCCCGCCGATCAGGGCAGATACGCAGTATTTT; CDR3: CASSPPIRADTQYF
V: TRBV27; size: -; D: -; J: TRBJ2-6; DNA: TGTGCCAGCAGTTTAGGGAGGCCTGGGGCCAACGTCCTGACTTTC; CDR3: CASSLGRPGANVLTF
V: TRBV2; size: -; D: TRBD2; J: TRBJ2-2; DNA: TGTGCCAGCAGTGAAAGGCGGGGGGGGAGCACCGGGGAGCTGTTTTTT; CDR3: CASSERRGGSTGELFF
V: TRBV5-5; size: -; D: -; J: TRBJ1-1; DNA: TGTGCCAGCCGCGCCGGGGGAATGAACACTGAAGCTTTCTTT; CDR3: CASRAGGMNTEAFF
V: TRBV29-1; size: -; D: TRBD2; J: TRBJ2-3; DNA: TGCAGCGCTCATAGCGGGGGGGATGCAGATACGCAGTATTTT; CDR3: CSAHSGGDADTQYF
V: TRBV6-1; size: -; D: -; J: TRBJ2-2; DNA: TGTGCCAGCAGATTCGGGGATCCCACCGGGGAGCTGTTTTTT; CDR3: CASRFGDPTGELFF
V: TRBV10-3; size: -; D: TRBD1; J: TRBJ1-2; DNA: TGTGCCATCAACGGACAGGGACATGGCTACACCTTC; CDR3: CAINGQGHGYTF
V: TRBV4-1; size: -; D: -; J: TRBJ1-2; DNA: TGCGCCAGCAGCCAAGAACAGAACTATGGCTACACCTTC; CDR3: CASSQEQNYGYTF
V: TRBV12-5; size: -; D: TRBD2; J: TRBJ2-3; DNA: TGTGCTAGTGGCCCGCCCGGACTAGCGAAAGCTAGCACAGATACGCAGTATTTT; CDR3: CASGPPGLAKASTDTQYF
V: TRBV29-1; size: -; D: -; J: TRBJ2-1; DNA: TGCAGCGTTGACAGGGCTATCAGGCCCGAGCAGTTCTTC; CDR3: CSVDRAIRPEQFF
V: TRBV18; size: -; D: -; J: TRBJ2-7; DNA: TGTGCCAGCTCACCCGAGGGTTCCGAGCAGTACTTC; CDR3: CASSPEGSEQYF
V: TRBV2; size: few; D: TRBD1; J: TRBJ1-5; DNA: TGTGCCGGAGGGACAGGGGGTAATCAGCCCCAGCATTTT; CDR3: CAGGTGGNQPQHF